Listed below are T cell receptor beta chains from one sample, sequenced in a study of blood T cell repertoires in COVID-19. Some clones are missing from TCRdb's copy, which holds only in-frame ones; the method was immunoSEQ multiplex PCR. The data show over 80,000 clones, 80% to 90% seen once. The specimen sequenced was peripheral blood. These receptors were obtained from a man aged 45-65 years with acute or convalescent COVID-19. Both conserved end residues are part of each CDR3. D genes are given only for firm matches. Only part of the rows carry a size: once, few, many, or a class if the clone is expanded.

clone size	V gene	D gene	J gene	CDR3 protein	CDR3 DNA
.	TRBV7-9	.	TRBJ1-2	CASSLVGLDTRGYTF	TGTGCCAGCAGCTTAGTCGGGTTGGATACTAGGGGCTACACCTTC
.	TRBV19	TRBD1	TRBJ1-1	CASRGTGRNTEAFF	TGTGCCAGTAGGGGGACAGGGAGGAACACTGAAGCTTTCTTT
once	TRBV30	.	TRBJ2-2	CAWKSQGFAGELFF	TGTGCCTGGAAAAGTCAGGGTTTCGCCGGGGAGCTGTTTTTT
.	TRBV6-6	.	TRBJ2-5	CASTVQETQYF	TGTGCCAGCACCGTACAAGAGACCCAGTACTTC
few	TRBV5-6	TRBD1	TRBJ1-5	CASSSPGGTADQPQHF	TGTGCCAGCAGCTCTCCAGGCGGGACAGCCGATCAGCCCCAGCATTTT
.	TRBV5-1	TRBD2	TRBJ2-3	CASSFSGGAPDTQYF	TGCGCCAGCAGCTTTAGCGGGGGGGCCCCAGATACGCAGTATTTT
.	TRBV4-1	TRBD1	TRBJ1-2	CASSQPGQGDYGYTF	TGCGCCAGCAGCCAACCCGGACAGGGAGACTATGGCTACACCTTC
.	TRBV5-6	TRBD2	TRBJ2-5	CASSFRTSGGTQETQYF	TGTGCCAGCAGCTTTCGGACTAGCGGGGGGACGCAAGAGACCCAGTACTTC
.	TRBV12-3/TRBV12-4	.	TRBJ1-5	CASSLAYQPQHF	TGTGCCAGCAGTTTAGCCTATCAGCCCCAGCATTTT
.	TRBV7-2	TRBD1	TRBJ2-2	CASSRPRTGAGELFF	TGTGCCAGCAGCCGCCCCAGGACAGGGGCCGGGGAGCTGTTTTTT
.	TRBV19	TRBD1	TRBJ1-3	CASSMMLQGASGNTIYF	TGTGCCAGTAGTATGATGTTACAGGGGGCGTCTGGAAACACCATATATTTT
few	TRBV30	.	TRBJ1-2	CAWSVSTDSRYGYTF	TGTGCCTGGAGTGTTTCTACGGACAGTCGGTATGGCTACACCTTC
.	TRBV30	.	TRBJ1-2	CAWRDSPNYGYTF	TGTGCCTGGAGAGACAGCCCTAACTATGGCTACACCTTC
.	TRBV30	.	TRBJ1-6	CAWSGRGTYNSPLHF	TGTGCCTGGAGTGGCAGGGGCACCTATAATTCACCCCTCCACTTT
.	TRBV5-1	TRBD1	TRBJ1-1	CASSPRQGTEAFF	TGCGCCAGCAGCCCTAGACAGGGAACTGAAGCTTTCTTT
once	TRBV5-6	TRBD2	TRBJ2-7	CASRLAGGPYEQYF	TGTGCCAGCAGACTAGCGGGGGGGCCTTACGAGCAGTACTTC
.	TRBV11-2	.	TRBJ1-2	CASSSSEGYGYTF	TGTGCCAGCAGCTCCTCCGAGGGCTATGGCTACACCTTC
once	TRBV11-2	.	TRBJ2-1	CASSFGSYNEQFF	TGTGCCAGCAGCTTCGGCTCCTACAATGAGCAGTTCTTC
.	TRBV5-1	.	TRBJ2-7	CASSLAGSSYEQYF	TGCGCCAGCAGCTTGGCGGGGAGCTCCTACGAGCAGTACTTC
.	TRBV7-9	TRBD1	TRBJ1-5	CASSSGTANSNQPQHF	TGTGCCAGCAGCTCGGGGACAGCAAATAGCAATCAGCCCCAGCATTTT
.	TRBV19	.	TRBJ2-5	CASRSRSQETQYF	TGTGCCAGTAGGTCTCGGTCCCAAGAGACCCAGTACTTC
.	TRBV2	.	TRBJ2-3	CASSTQSGTDTQYF	TGTGCCAGCAGCACTCAAAGCGGCACAGATACGCAGTATTTT
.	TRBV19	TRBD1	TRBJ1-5	CASTEGTGQDQPQHF	TGTGCCAGTACCGAGGGGACAGGCCAAGATCAGCCCCAGCATTTT
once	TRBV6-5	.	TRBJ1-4	CASSLGVLGEKLFF	TGTGCCAGCAGTTTGGGAGTTCTGGGCGAAAAACTGTTTTTT
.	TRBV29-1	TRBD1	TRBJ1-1	CSVDRVGTEAFF	TGCAGCGTCGACAGGGTGGGGACTGAAGCTTTCTTT
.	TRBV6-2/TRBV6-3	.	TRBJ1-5	CASSYPGRRTLNQPQHF	TGTGCCAGCAGTTACCCGGGGAGGAGGACACTAAATCAGCCCCAGCATTTT
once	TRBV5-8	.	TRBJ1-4	CASSLFRVGGQEKLFF	TGTGCCAGCAGCTTGTTCCGGGTAGGGGGACAAGAAAAACTGTTTTTT